These 27 T cell receptor beta chains came from one sample sequenced in a study of early T cells in non-severe SARS-CoV-2 infection. TCRdb reprocessed the 5' RACE reads via MiXCR and lists one record per CDR3 protein. This repertoire shows some 66,000 distinct CDR3 sequences, 13% found once; its top ten account for 5.2%. Sequencing was performed on whole blood. Source of these receptors: an adult who was a healthcare worker with PCR-confirmed SARS-CoV-2 infection or an uninfected control (not recorded which).

This clonotype was counted ten times or more. The chain uses TRBV10-3 and TRBJ2-3; no definite D call. Germline loops: CDR1 ENHRY, CDR2 SYGVKD. Trimming cost V 1 base and J 3 bases, with 11 bases left between them. This CDR3 comprises 15 residues. The CDR3 nucleotides read TGTGCCATCAGTGAGTTCGGACGTCCAACAGATACGCAGTATTTT. Encoded protein: CAISEFGRPTDTQYF.

This clonotype has just a few counts. This sequence joins TRBV5-1 and TRBJ1-6, with D possibly TRBD1 on 5 matching bases. The CDR3 loop spans 18 amino acids. V lost 1 base and J lost 6, with 20 bases in between. Germline-derived CDR1 and CDR2 are SGHRS and YFSETQ. This CDR3 is CASSLTFPQDPINSPLHF. The CDR3 region has the DNA TGCGCCAGCAGCTTGACGTTCCCACAGGACCCAATTAATTCACCCCTCCACTTT.

This clonotype was recorded a few times. The chain couples TRBV2 to TRBJ2-3; either TRBD1 or TRBD2 may fit D (5 bases each). The length of the CDR3 is 12 residues. The germline gives CDR1 SNHLY, CDR2 FYNNEI. The CDR3 reads CAVEGSTDTQYF. The CDR3 nucleotides read TGTGCGGTAGAGGGGTCCACAGATACGCAGTATTTT.

This clonotype was observed a handful of times. The gene calls are TRBV5-1 and TRBJ2-7, with D maybe TRBD1 (5 bases). V was trimmed by 1 base and J by 5 bases, leaving 13 bases between them. Germline V CDR1 and CDR2: SGHRS, YFSETQ. This CDR3 spans 14 amino acids. CDR3 sequence: CASSLSRATNEQYF. DNA of the CDR3: TGCGCCAGCAGCTTGTCCAGGGCAACCAACGAGCAGTACTTC. Complete variable domain (other parts from reference TRBV5-1 and TRBJ2-7): KAGVTQTPRYLIKTRGQQVTLSCSPISGHRSVSWYQQTPGQGLQFLFEYFSETQRNKGNFPGRFSGRQFSNSRSEMNVSTLELGDSALYLCASSLSRATNEQYFGPGTRLTVT.

V usage is TRBV20-1 and J usage is TRBJ1-6; TRBD1 matches 8 bases. Germline V gene lookup returns CDR1 DFQATT and CDR2 SNEGSKA (reference sequence). V lost 6 bases, J lost 7 bases, and 11 bases stayed unmatched. The CDR3 covers 15 residues. The CDR3 sequence is CSAMGLGQGNSPLHF. Written as DNA, the CDR3 is TGCAGTGCCATGGGATTAGGACAGGGCAATTCACCCCTCCACTTT.

This clonotype has a handful of counts. The chain uses TRBV29-1 and TRBJ2-7; 14 positions match TRBD2. The CDR3 totals 13 residues. CDR1 and CDR2 (germline): SQVTM, ANQGSEA. Unmatched junction bases numbered 4, after V lost 6 bases and J lost 6 bases. The CDR3 nucleotides are TGCAGCGTAGGAGGACTAGCGGGGGGCGAGCAGTACTTC. Protein sequence: CSVGGLAGGEQYF.

This rearrangement joins TRBV10-3 to TRBJ1-2; maybe TRBD1 (6 bases). The CDR3 has 15 residues. In germline, CDR1 is ENHRY, CDR2 SYGVKD. V shed 1 base and J shed 6 bases, with 15 bases lying between them. CDR3 loop: CAISELNRESHGYTF. The CDR3 bases are TGTGCCATCAGTGAGTTGAACAGGGAGTCACATGGCTACACCTTC.

The chain joins TRBV5-6 to TRBJ1-2; the D is unclear. V shed 0 bases and J shed 14 bases, with 14 bases lying between them. This CDR3 has 12 amino acids. Germline V gene data show CDR1 as SGHDT and CDR2 as YYEEEE. The CDR3 sequence is CASSLVRIPGTF. In DNA form, the CDR3 reads TGTGCCAGCAGCTTGGTTCGGATCCCTGGGACCTTC.

This clonotype has just a few counts. The chain couples TRBV7-9 to TRBJ1-1; no definite D call. CDR3 length equals 14 residues. V gave up 1 base and J gave up 2 bases, with 8 bases separating them. Germline-derived CDR1 and CDR2 are SEHNR and FQNEAQ (reference sequence). The CDR3 bases are TGTGCCAGCAGCTTAGTACAAGGTAACACTGAAGCTTTCTTT. Its translation: CASSLVQGNTEAFF.

This clonotype was counted at least ten times. The J gene is TRBJ2-2, the V gene TRBV20-1; 8 bases agree with TRBD2. CDR3 length equals 14 residues. The V gene end was trimmed by 6 bases and the J gene end by 5 bases; junction bases not matched to a gene: 8. Per the germline V gene, CDR1 is DFQATT and CDR2 is SNEGSKA (reference sequence). The CDR3 region has the DNA TGCAGTGCGCAACACGGGGGGGAGACCGGGGAGCTGTTTTTT. The encoded protein is CSAQHGGETGELFF.

The rearrangement uses TRBV5-1 and TRBJ2-7; 7 bases are a match to TRBD2. V was clipped by 0 bases and J by 6 bases; unmatched bases: 0. Germline V gene data show CDR1 as SGHRS and CDR2 as YFSETQ. This CDR3 is built from 12 residues. This CDR3 is CASSLVAGEQYF. CDR3 in DNA: TGCGCCAGCAGCTTGGTAGCGGGCGAGCAGTACTTC.

This clonotype was seen a few times. At one end the junction does not follow the germline gene, possibly because of a read error. The chain has TRBV28 and TRBJ2-1, with TRBD2 matching over 11 bases. Germline V gene lookup returns CDR1 MDHEN and CDR2 SYDVKM. The CDR3 extends over 13 amino acids. CDR3: CSSGGLSYNEQFF. The CDR3 region has the DNA TGCTCTAGCGGGGGGCTCTCCTACAATGAGCAGTTCTTC.

This clonotype was observed at least ten times. The V call is TRBV6-6, the J call TRBJ1-3; D call uncertain. Per the germline V gene, CDR1 is MNHNY and CDR2 is SVGAGI (reference sequence). Trimming stripped 0 bases from V and 0 bases from J, with 6 bases between. The CDR3 consists of 15 residues. The CDR3 reads CASSYSEFSGNTIYF. DNA of the CDR3: TGTGCCAGCAGTTACTCGGAATTCTCTGGAAACACCATATATTTT.

The genes are TRBV10-3 and TRBJ2-3; 11 nucleotides align to TRBD1. Per germline, CDR1 ENHRY and CDR2 SYGVKD. V lost 6 bases to trimming and J lost 5 bases; unmatched junction nucleotides: 4. The CDR3 has 14 amino acids. The CDR3 DNA reads as TGTGCCATCAGACCGGGACAGGGGGGAGATACGCAGTATTTT. Protein sequence: CAIRPGQGGDTQYF.

Ten or more counts support this clonotype. This chain links TRBV29-1 with TRBJ1-4, with D hard to call. The CDR3 totals 13 residues. V lost 0 bases and J 8 bases, leaving 10 bases between the germline ends. Germline CDR1 and CDR2: SQVTM and ANQGSEA. CDR3 bases: TGCAGCGTTGAAGATTCCCTGGGGGAAAAACTGTTTTTT. Translation gives CSVEDSLGEKLFF.

This clonotype was detected a few times. V is TRBV7-9 and J is TRBJ1-6; D is uncertain. V was cut by 2 bases and J by 9 bases, with 14 bases left in between. The germline gives CDR1 SEHNR, CDR2 FQNEAQ (reference sequence). The CDR3 has 15 residues. The CDR3: CASSLSQVPGSPLHF. The CDR3 DNA sequence: TGTGCCAGCAGCTTATCCCAGGTTCCTGGTTCACCCCTCCACTTT. The full variable domain, completed using reference TRBV7-9 and TRBJ1-6, is DTGVSQNPRHKITKRGQNVTFRCDPISEHNRLYWYRQTLGQGPEFLTYFQNEAQLEKSRLLSDRFSAERPKGSFSTLEIQRTEQGDSAMYLCASSLSQVPGSPLHFGNGTRLTVT.

This clonotype appeared many times. In nucleotides, the CDR3 is TGTGCCAGCAGCTTCGGGACTAGCGGAATAAGCTCCTACGAGCAGTACTTC. This sequence encodes CASSFGTSGISSYEQYF. The V and J genes are TRBV11-2 and TRBJ2-7; 11 bases are shared with TRBD2. Losses at the gene ends were 3 bases for V and 0 bases for J; bases not matched to a gene: 7. Germline V CDR1 and CDR2: SGHAT, FQNNGV. The CDR3 runs to 17 residues.

A few counts support this clonotype. The V and J genes are TRBV12-3 or TRBV12-4 and TRBJ2-3; 14 positions match TRBD2. This CDR3 spans 15 amino acids. The V gene end was trimmed by 5 bases and the J gene end by 7 bases; junction bases not matched to a gene: 5. The CDR3 region is CASSPTSGGVYTQYF. The DNA of the CDR3 is TGTGCCAGCAGTCCGACTAGCGGGGGGGTATATACGCAGTATTTT.

This clonotype came up many times. V gene TRBV19 combines with J gene TRBJ2-4, with a tentative D call TRBD2 (5 bases). V was cut by 4 bases and J by 0 bases, with 13 bases left in between. Germline V gene lookup returns CDR1 LNHDA and CDR2 SQIVND (reference sequence). This CDR3 contains 16 residues. As DNA, the CDR3 is TGTGCCAGTAGTACCGGGGTAGGAGTAGCCAAAAACATTCAGTACTTC. Protein: CASSTGVGVAKNIQYF.

V usage is TRBV29-1 and J usage is TRBJ1-2; unclear D gene. Trimming pared 6 bases from V and 6 bases from J, leaving 11 bases between. The CDR3 has 11 amino acids. Germline V gene lookup returns CDR1 SQVTM and CDR2 ANQGSEA. For the CDR3, the DNA is TGCAGCGTAGACGAGGGAAATGGCTACACCTTC. Translating gives CSVDEGNGYTF.

The rearrangement joins TRBV5-1 to TRBJ2-7, with D uncertain. Germline assignment: CDR1 SGHRS and CDR2 YFSETQ. The CDR3 extends over 11 amino acids. The V and J ends lost 5 bases and 2 bases respectively, with 5 bases between them. The CDR3 region has the DNA TGCGCCAGCAGTTCCGCCTACGAGCAGTACTTC. It is translated as CASSSAYEQYF.

This clonotype was seen ten or more times. J is TRBJ2-6 and V is TRBV5-1, with D possibly TRBD1 on 6 matching bases. The V end was cut by 4 bases, the J end by 2 bases, with 10 bases between. This CDR3 has 15 amino acids. Germline values: CDR1 SGHRS, CDR2 YFSETQ. The CDR3 is CASSPTGTGANVLTF. The CDR3 nucleotides read TGCGCCAGCAGCCCCACAGGGACTGGGGCCAACGTCCTGACTTTC.

This clonotype was counted at least ten times. V gene TRBV5-6 combines with J gene TRBJ2-7; D perhaps matches TRBD1 (6 bases). Germline-derived CDR1 and CDR2 are SGHDT and YYEEEE. The CDR3 runs 14 residues. Trimming took off 4 bases at V and 5 bases at J, with 16 bases between the two ends. CDR3 in DNA: TGTGCCAGCAGCAGAAACAGGGCCTTCCACGAGCAGTACTTC. Translated, it gives CASSRNRAFHEQYF.

The chain links TRBV9 to TRBJ2-7, with unresolved D. The CDR3 extends over 12 amino acids. Per the germline V gene, CDR1 is SGDLS and CDR2 is YYNGEE. Trimming removed 3 bases from V and 6 bases from J, with 10 bases in between. This chain's CDR3 is CASSGPLGEQYF. CDR3 sequence (DNA): TGTGCCAGCAGCGGCCCGCTGGGCGAGCAGTACTTC.

This clonotype was observed at least ten times. The chain employs TRBV7-8 and TRBJ2-2; TRBD2 is a possible D gene (5 bases). CDR3 length: 13 amino acids. Germline V gives CDR1 SGHVS, CDR2 FQNEAQ. V was shortened by 5 bases and J by 9 bases, with 13 bases between the two germline ends. CDR3 protein: CASSPAERRELFF. The DNA for the CDR3 is TGTGCCAGCAGCCCAGCGGAAAGGCGGGAGCTGTTTTTT.

The table lists this clonotype with a few counts. The rearrangement joins TRBV7-2 to TRBJ1-5; D is uncertain. CDR1 and CDR2 from the germline V gene are SGHTA and FQGNSA. Trimming took 5 bases from V and 6 from J, leaving 11 bases between them. This CDR3 is 13 amino acids long. Written as DNA, the CDR3 is TGTGCCAGCAGCCCCACCTGGGTTCAGCCCCAGCATTTT. Its translation is CASSPTWVQPQHF.

This clonotype was seen many times. This chain uses TRBV5-5 with TRBJ1-2, with D possibly matching TRBD1 (5 bases). There are 15 residues in the CDR3. Per germline, CDR1 SGHKS and CDR2 YYEKEE (reference sequence). Trimming removed 0 bases from V and 0 bases from J, with 9 bases in between. The CDR3 DNA follows: TGTGCCAGCAGCTTGGAGGTAGGGGCTAACTATGGCTACACCTTC. Protein: CASSLEVGANYGYTF.